This TCR beta chain was recovered during a study of OX40 agonist ivuxolimab in advanced cancers. The overall study: Two cutaneous melanoma patients and one hepatocellular carcinoma patient, three in all, had partial responses. General observations from the study: More expanded clones were found, on average, in CD8+ than in CD4+ T cells. Researchers did not establish what antigens the expanded peripheral T cells target.

A word on this clone: Antigen specificity is unknown.

Germline V gene sequence: CDR1 LGHNA, CDR2 YSLEER. The CDR3 loop spans 14 amino acids. V was pared by 1 base and J by 2 bases, with 8 bases between. Here immunoSEQ multiplex PCR was the method, and the copy in TCRdb shows in-frame clones only, minus some. The repertoire holds around 80,000 clones, with roughly 88% as singletons. The specimen was CD4+ or CD8+ T cells sorted from blood, collected in a trial of the OX40 agonist ivuxolimab. The chain links TRBV4-3 to TRBJ2-5; no reliable D call. This TCR was sampled from an adult with an advanced solid tumor such as melanoma, head and neck, liver or kidney cancer. The CDR3, as DNA: TGCGCCAGCAGCCAAGGTTTAGGACAAGAGACCCAGTACTTC. Translating gives CASSQGLGQETQYF.